This T cell receptor beta chain was recorded in a study of cytomegalovirus exposure and HLA in healthy donors. Study background: A prior analysis found 90 million to 120 million unique TCR beta sequences from approximately 200 million T cells. General study results and limits: It was assumed in the presence/absence analyses that sequencing depth was roughly uniform across donors.

The PCR had 60 Vbeta and 13 Jbeta primers. This table comes from immunoSEQ multiplex PCR, and its TCRdb copy is limited to in-frame clones, with some not included. The sample has fewer than 250,000 clones, 75% to 80% seen once. For this clone: Its target is not known.

CDR3 length: 14 amino acids. V lost 6 bases, J lost 4 bases, and 8 bases stayed unmatched. Per the germline V gene, CDR1 is MNHEY and CDR2 is SMNVEV (reference sequence). This TCR was recovered from a male donor in good health and CMV-seronegative. The chain recombines TRBV27 with TRBJ1-1; 7 nucleotides agree with TRBD1. Sequencing input: PBMCs. As DNA, the CDR3 is TGTGCCAGCAGCTACTATAGACAGGGCACTGAAGCTTTCTTT. This gives the protein CASSYYRQGTEAFF.